Described below is a single T cell receptor beta chain sequence and its context. Its antigen is undetermined. CD45RO/CCR7/CD25/CD127/CD95/CD27 sorting isolated CD4+ naive, central memory, regulatory and stem cell-like memory cells. Investigators reverse transcribed all isolated RNA, so they sequenced expressed TCRB transcripts. Only in-frame clones appear in the TCRdb table, and some are missing; sequencing was by immunoSEQ multiplex PCR. Here the sample spans around 99,000 clones, 30% to 40% being singletons. This record comes from a study of beta chain features in type 1 diabetes. Regarding the study as a whole: Any HLA type influence on TCRB rearrangement was left unresolved here. Insertion counts at VDJ junctions were lower in type 1 diabetes patients, who also showed more deletions there.

The CDR3 has 15 residues. Germline V lookup: CDR1 MGHRA, CDR2 YSYEKL. Unmatched junction bases numbered 12, after V lost 7 bases and J lost 4 bases. The genes are TRBV4-1 and TRBJ2-7; TRBD2 agrees at 8 bases. The specimen sequenced was stem cell memory CD4+ T cells from blood. The sequence came from a young woman in good health. CDR3 in DNA: TGCGCCAGCAAGGAGCGGGAGACATTACGATACGAGCAGTACTTC. The encoded protein is CASKERETLRYEQYF.